Listed below are T cell receptor beta chains from one sample, sequenced in a study of T cells in Graves' hyperthyroidism and ophthalmopathy. TCRdb redid the calling of the multiplex PCR reads with MiXCR, one entry per CDR3 protein. The sample yields 500,000 to 650,000 distinct CDR3 sequences, 40% to 50% seen once. Sequenced sample: peripheral blood or thyroid tissue (not recorded which). The receptors originated from an adult woman with Graves' disease, either hyperthyroidism or ophthalmopathy (not recorded which). The CDR3 runs from the conserved cysteine through the conserved F or W.

V	J	CDR3
TRBV7-9	TRBJ2-5	CASTRGEETQYF
TRBV12-5	TRBJ2-5	CASGLGRGAPEETQYF
TRBV2	TRBJ2-7	CASKLAGEREQYF
TRBV20-1	TRBJ1-1	CSALPPGQQAFF
TRBV20-1	TRBJ1-5	CSVGTGSYSNQPQHF
TRBV19	TRBJ2-6	CASSITGLAGTF
TRBV6-1	TRBJ1-5	CASSEQGNLGNQPQHF
TRBV4-1	TRBJ2-3	CASSQDPNTDTQYF
TRBV20-1	TRBJ1-4	CSAKGGGKEKLFF
TRBV19	TRBJ1-5	CASSIDSHQPQHF
TRBV15	TRBJ2-5	CATSRSPAEGETQYF
TRBV3-1	TRBJ1-1	CASSQGVAGRRREAFF
TRBV12-3/TRBV12-4	TRBJ1-2	CASSTRPRNYGYTF
TRBV5-8	TRBJ1-4	CASSLGGVSREKLFF
TRBV5-4	TRBJ1-1	CASSSWTGTEAFF
TRBV10-3	TRBJ1-2	CAVAGNYGYTF
TRBV20-1	TRBJ2-5	CSPRGRAQETQYF
TRBV29-1	TRBJ1-1	CSVVWVGEAFF
TRBV29-1	TRBJ2-7	CSVVLGLAGDYEQYF
TRBV2	TRBJ2-5	CASSDRARGAEVTQYF
TRBV29-1	TRBJ1-5	CSVAGQAGQPQHF
TRBV12-3/TRBV12-4	TRBJ1-3	CASSLVQGPWGNTIYF
TRBV29-1	TRBJ1-1	CSVRESEAFF
TRBV7-3	TRBJ2-2	CASGSRGNTGELFF
TRBV19	TRBJ1-5	CASSIYVRGHRGNQPQHF
TRBV20-1	TRBJ2-1	CSATGLSGEQFF
TRBV5-1	TRBJ2-6	CASSLTSVQAGANVLTF
TRBV5-1	TRBJ1-3	CASSLASYSGNTIYF
TRBV2	TRBJ2-5	CASRIGLAPEETQYF
TRBV6-2/TRBV6-3	TRBJ2-2	CASSYPGLAGESTGELFF
TRBV19	TRBJ1-5	CASSLWRQPQHF
TRBV12-3/TRBV12-4	TRBJ1-4	CASTVQSTNEKLFF
TRBV11-2	TRBJ1-3	CASSPPQHPGNTIYF
TRBV5-5	TRBJ2-7	CASSPGTGGHEQYF
TRBV10-3	TRBJ2-1	CAISEQGGKFF
TRBV11-2	TRBJ1-2	CASRPTPGGRYGYIF
TRBV28	TRBJ2-5	CASRGSGSWIETQYF
TRBV7-2	TRBJ1-1	CASIRGDLLEAFF
TRBV7-7	TRBJ2-7	CASSPTEGQGYEQYF
TRBV29-1	TRBJ2-1	CSVGDESGSTYNEQFF
TRBV9	TRBJ2-3	CASSGAGGYTDTQYF
TRBV5-4	TRBJ2-6	CASSLGPLGANVLTF
TRBV10-3	TRBJ1-1	CAISESYRDTEAFF
TRBV5-6	TRBJ2-5	CASSYQGSETQYF
TRBV27	TRBJ2-5	CASSFDRGYLETQYF
TRBV19	TRBJ1-5	CASSMTGASNQPQHF
TRBV7-8	TRBJ1-2	CASSLAHHYGYTF
TRBV7-9	TRBJ1-2	CASSPSPGAMYGYTF
TRBV4-1	TRBJ2-5	CASSQEAQYF
TRBV7-8	TRBJ2-1	CASSPGLREFF